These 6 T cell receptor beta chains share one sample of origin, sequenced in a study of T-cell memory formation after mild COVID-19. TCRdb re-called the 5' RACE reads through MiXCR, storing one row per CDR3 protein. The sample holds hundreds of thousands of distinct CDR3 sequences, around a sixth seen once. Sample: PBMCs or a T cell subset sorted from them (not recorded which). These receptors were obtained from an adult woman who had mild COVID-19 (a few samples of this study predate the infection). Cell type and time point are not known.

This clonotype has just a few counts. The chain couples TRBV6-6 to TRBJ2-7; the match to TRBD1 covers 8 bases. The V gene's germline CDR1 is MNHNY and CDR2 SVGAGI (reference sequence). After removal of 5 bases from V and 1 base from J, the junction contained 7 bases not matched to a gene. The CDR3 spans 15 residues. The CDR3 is CASSRTGFESYEQYF. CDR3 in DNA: TGTGCCAGCAGTCGGACAGGGTTTGAGTCCTACGAGCAGTACTTC.

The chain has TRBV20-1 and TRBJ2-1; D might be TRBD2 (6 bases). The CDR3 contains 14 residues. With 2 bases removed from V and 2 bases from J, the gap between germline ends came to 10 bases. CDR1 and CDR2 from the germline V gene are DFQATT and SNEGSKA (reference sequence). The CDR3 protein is CSARIGEAYNEQFF. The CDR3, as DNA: TGCAGTGCTAGAATAGGGGAGGCCTACAATGAGCAGTTCTTC.

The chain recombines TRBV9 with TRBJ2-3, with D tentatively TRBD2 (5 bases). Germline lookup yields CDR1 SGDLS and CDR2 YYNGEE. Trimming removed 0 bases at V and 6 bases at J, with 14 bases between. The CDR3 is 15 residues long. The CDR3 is CASSVVAPRGDTQYF. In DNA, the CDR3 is TGTGCCAGCAGCGTAGTAGCGCCTCGTGGGGATACGCAGTATTTT.

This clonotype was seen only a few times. The CDR3 here is CASSQGGLAGEATQYF. The CDR3 DNA is TGCGCCAGCAGCCAAGGAGGGCTAGCGGGGGAAGCGACCCAGTACTTC. The chain joins TRBV4-1 to TRBJ2-5; 10 bases are a match to TRBD2. This CDR3 contains 16 residues. The V and J ends lost 1 base and 7 bases, in that order; junction bases with no gene match: 9. The V gene's germline CDR1 is MGHRA and CDR2 YSYEKL.

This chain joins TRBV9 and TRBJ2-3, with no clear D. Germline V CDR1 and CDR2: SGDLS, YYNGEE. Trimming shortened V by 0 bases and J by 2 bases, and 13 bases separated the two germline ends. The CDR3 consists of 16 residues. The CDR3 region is CASSVELRRPTDTQYF. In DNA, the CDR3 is TGTGCCAGCAGCGTAGAGTTGAGGCGGCCCACAGATACGCAGTATTTT.

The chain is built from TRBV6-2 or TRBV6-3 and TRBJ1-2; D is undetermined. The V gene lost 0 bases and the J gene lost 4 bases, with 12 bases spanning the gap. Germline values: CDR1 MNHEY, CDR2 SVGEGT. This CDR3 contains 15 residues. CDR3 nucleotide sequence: TGTGCCAGCAGTTACTCGGCAGGTTTCATCTATGGCTACACCTTC. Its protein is CASSYSAGFIYGYTF.